A selection of T cell receptor beta chains follows, all from one sample in a study of cytomegalovirus exposure and HLA in healthy donors. Assay used: immunoSEQ multiplex PCR; TCRdb lists only in-frame clones, some missing. The sample has roughly 120,000 clones; about three quarters are singletons. Sequencing used PBMCs. The receptors shown here come from a woman aged 40 to 49 in good health and CMV-seropositive. Both conserved end residues are part of each CDR3. The D gene is left open where the match is weak. Clone size is stated in some rows and not others, as once, few, many or a class when expanded.

V gene,J gene,clone size,D gene,CDR3 protein,CDR3 DNA
TRBV5-1,TRBJ2-2,few,.,CASSPRQDSTGELFF,TGCGCCAGCAGCCCCCGACAGGACTCCACCGGGGAGCTGTTTTTT
TRBV2,TRBJ2-7,few,.,CASSPTGRRYF,TGTGCCAGCAGCCCGACAGGCCGTCGGTACTTC
TRBV7-2,TRBJ1-2,.,TRBD1,CASSFEQGRSGYTF,TGTGCCAGCAGCTTTGAACAGGGGAGGTCTGGCTACACCTTC
TRBV5-6,TRBJ2-2,.,.,CASSSQDTGELFF,TGTGCCAGCAGCTCTCAGGACACCGGGGAGCTGTTTTTT
TRBV5-1,TRBJ1-1,.,.,CASSPSLNTEAFF,TGCGCCAGCAGCCCGAGTTTGAACACTGAAGCTTTCTTT
TRBV5-5,TRBJ1-1,.,.,CASSLRLTEAFF,TGTGCCAGCAGCCTACGACTCACTGAAGCTTTCTTT
TRBV5-1,TRBJ2-5,.,TRBD2,CASSLGTSGQETQYF,TGCGCCAGCAGCCTCGGGACTAGCGGTCAAGAGACCCAGTACTTC
TRBV5-3,TRBJ1-1,once,.,CARSLVMGWSEGTEAFF,TGTGCCAGAAGCCTGGTAATGGGGTGGTCCGAGGGCACTGAAGCTTTCTTT
TRBV14,TRBJ1-3,.,.,CASSQSWTGNTIYF,TGTGCCAGCAGCCAATCCTGGACAGGAAACACCATATATTTT
TRBV7-9,TRBJ1-2,.,TRBD1,CASSSGGLNGYTF,TGTGCCAGCAGCTCAGGGGGCTTAAATGGCTACACCTTC
TRBV7-2,TRBJ1-4,once,.,CASSLRPHRAANEKLFF,TGTGCCAGCAGCTTAAGGCCCCACAGGGCGGCTAATGAAAAACTGTTTTTT
TRBV15,TRBJ1-6,.,.,CATSRDWSSYNSPLHF,TGTGCCACCAGCAGAGACTGGAGCTCCTATAATTCACCCCTCCACTTT
TRBV7-2,TRBJ1-3,.,.,CASSARRGTGNTIYF,TGTGCCAGCAGCGCACGGCGGGGCACTGGAAACACCATATATTTT
TRBV5-4,TRBJ2-1,.,TRBD2,CASSHTSGGVLNEQFF,TGTGCCAGCAGCCACACTAGCGGGGGGGTTCTCAATGAGCAGTTCTTC
TRBV9,TRBJ1-5,few,.,CASSPWRGIQPQHF,TGTGCCAGCAGCCCATGGAGGGGCATCCAGCCCCAGCATTTT
TRBV15,TRBJ2-1,.,.,CATSRDRGRNEQFF,TGTGCCACCAGCAGAGATAGGGGCCGCAATGAGCAGTTCTTC
TRBV4-1,TRBJ2-5,.,.,CASSQDLETQYF,TGCGCCAGCAGCCAAGATCTGGAGACCCAGTACTTC
TRBV2,TRBJ1-1,once,.,CASRVTELNTEAFF,TGTGCCAGCAGGGTGACAGAGTTGAACACTGAAGCTTTCTTT
TRBV4-3,TRBJ1-1,.,.,CASSRQAGGTEAFF,TGCGCCAGCAGCCGACAGGCAGGAGGCACTGAAGCTTTCTTT
TRBV2,TRBJ2-7,.,.,CASRERFGSYEQYF,TGTGCCAGCAGGGAACGTTTCGGCTCCTACGAGCAGTACTTC
TRBV29-1,TRBJ2-7,.,.,CSVEAEEPYEQYF,TGCAGCGTTGAAGCCGAAGAGCCCTACGAGCAGTACTTC
TRBV18,TRBJ1-1,.,TRBD1,CASSPYRQGTEAFF,TGTGCCAGCTCACCTTACCGACAGGGCACTGAAGCTTTCTTT
TRBV5-5,TRBJ2-1,.,TRBD2,CASSPTSWFAGGRPNEQFF,TGTGCCAGCAGTCCCACCTCCTGGTTTGCGGGGGGACGCCCCAATGAGCAGTTCTTC
TRBV29-1,TRBJ1-2,.,TRBD1,CSVGGSGQFNYGYTF,TGCAGCGTTGGGGGGTCGGGACAGTTTAACTATGGCTACACCTTC
TRBV18,TRBJ1-5,.,TRBD1,CASSLGQDQPQHF,TGTGCCAGCTCACTCGGACAGGATCAGCCCCAGCATTTT
TRBV12-5,TRBJ2-7,.,.,CASGTHYEQYF,TGTGCTAGTGGTACTCATTACGAGCAGTACTTC
TRBV2,TRBJ1-1,.,TRBD1,CASSDRGRGSTEAFF,TGTGCCAGCAGTGATCGGGGCAGGGGGAGCACTGAAGCTTTCTTT
TRBV4-3,TRBJ2-1,.,TRBD1,CASSRGQGRLYNEQFF,TGCGCCAGCAGCCGGGGACAGGGTAGGCTCTACAATGAGCAGTTCTTC
TRBV7-9,TRBJ1-6,.,TRBD1,CASSQGQGAGNSPLHF,TGTGCCAGCAGCCAGGGACAGGGGGCTGGAAATTCACCCCTCCACTTT
TRBV18,TRBJ1-2,.,.,CASSPARHGYTF,TGTGCCAGCTCTCCAGCGCGGCATGGCTACACCTTC
TRBV7-2,TRBJ1-1,once,TRBD1,CASSPGGLGIMNTEAFF,TGTGCCAGCAGCCCAGGGGGTCTAGGGATAATGAACACTGAAGCTTTCTTT
TRBV7-2,TRBJ1-1,.,.,CASSKHRDLNTEAFF,TGTGCCAGCAGCAAACACCGGGATTTGAACACTGAAGCTTTCTTT
TRBV7-2,TRBJ1-1,few,.,CASSLSVNTEAFF,TGTGCCAGCAGCTTATCGGTGAACACTGAAGCTTTCTTT
TRBV9,TRBJ2-7,.,.,CASSRPASYEQYF,TGTGCCAGCAGCCGCCCCGCGTCCTACGAGCAGTACTTC
TRBV6-5,TRBJ1-1,.,TRBD1,CASSYGRTGSEAFF,TGTGCCAGCAGTTACGGAAGGACAGGGTCTGAAGCTTTCTTT
TRBV14,TRBJ1-2,.,.,CASALNYGYTF,TGTGCCAGCGCACTTAACTATGGCTACACCTTC
TRBV29-1,TRBJ1-2,.,.,CSVDPDIYGYTF,TGCAGCGTAGACCCGGACATCTATGGCTACACCTTC
TRBV19,TRBJ1-2,.,.,CASSIGGGPGGYTF,TGTGCCAGTAGTATAGGCGGAGGGCCTGGTGGCTACACCTTC
TRBV7-9,TRBJ1-1,.,TRBD1,CASSLRTGDTEAFF,TGTGCCAGCAGCCTCAGGACAGGGGACACTGAAGCTTTCTTT
TRBV18,TRBJ2-2,.,TRBD2,CASSPSSGLAGFANTGELFF,TGTGCCAGCTCACCATCTTCGGGACTAGCGGGGTTCGCGAACACCGGGGAGCTGTTTTTT
TRBV7-2,TRBJ1-5,.,TRBD1,CASSQGQGSNQPQHF,TGTGCCAGCAGCCAGGGACAGGGGAGCAATCAGCCCCAGCATTTT
TRBV5-1,TRBJ1-2,.,.,CASSYGIGYGYTF,TGCGCCAGCAGCTACGGGATCGGTTATGGCTACACCTTC
TRBV5-4,TRBJ1-4,.,.,CASSPGEGGRRVTSGKLFF,TGTGCCAGCAGCCCAGGTGAAGGCGGCAGGAGGGTTACGTCCGGCAAACTGTTTTTT
TRBV5-4,TRBJ2-7,.,.,CASSSGWEQYF,TGTGCCAGCAGCTCGGGGTGGGAGCAGTACTTC
TRBV6-6,TRBJ1-5,.,.,CASSRRGAAQHF,TGTGCCAGCAGTCGACGTGGCGCGGCCCAGCATTTT
TRBV6-5,TRBJ2-2,.,TRBD1,CASKLGTGEVGELFF,TGTGCCAGCAAACTCGGGACAGGGGAGGTCGGGGAGCTGTTTTTT
TRBV2,TRBJ2-5,.,.,CASHRVSAETQYF,TGTGCCAGTCACAGGGTCAGCGCAGAGACCCAGTACTTC
TRBV6-6,TRBJ1-5,few,.,CASSGLTGSNQPQHF,TGTGCCAGCAGTGGCTTGACAGGTAGCAATCAGCCCCAGCATTTT
TRBV6-5,TRBJ2-7,.,.,CASSADSSSYEQYF,TGTGCCAGCAGTGCCGACAGCAGCTCCTACGAGCAGTACTTC
TRBV2,TRBJ1-2,.,TRBD1,CASRDDRGDGYTF,TGTGCCAGCAGGGACGACAGGGGAGATGGCTACACCTTC
TRBV7-9,TRBJ1-1,.,.,CASSLVDTEAFF,TGTGCCAGCAGCTTAGTAGACACTGAAGCTTTCTTT